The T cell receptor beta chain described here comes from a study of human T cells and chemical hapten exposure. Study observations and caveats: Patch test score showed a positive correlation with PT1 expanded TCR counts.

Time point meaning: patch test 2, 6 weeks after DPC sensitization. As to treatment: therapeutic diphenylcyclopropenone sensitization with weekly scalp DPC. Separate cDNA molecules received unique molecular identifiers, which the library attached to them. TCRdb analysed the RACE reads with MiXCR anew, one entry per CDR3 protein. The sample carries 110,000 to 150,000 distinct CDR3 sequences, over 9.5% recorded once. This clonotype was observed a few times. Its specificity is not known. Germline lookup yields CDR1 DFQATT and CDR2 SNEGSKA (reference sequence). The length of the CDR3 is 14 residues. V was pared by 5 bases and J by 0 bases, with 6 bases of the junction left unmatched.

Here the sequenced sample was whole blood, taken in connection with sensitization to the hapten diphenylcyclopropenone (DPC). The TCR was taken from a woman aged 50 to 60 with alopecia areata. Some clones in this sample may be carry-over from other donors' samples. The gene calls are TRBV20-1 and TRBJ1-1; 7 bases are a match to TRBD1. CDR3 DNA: TGCAGTGCTCCAGGGGGGTCTCTGAACACTGAAGCTTTCTTT. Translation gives CSAPGGSLNTEAFF.